The 30 T cell receptor beta chains given below trace back to one sample, sequenced in a study of cytomegalovirus exposure and HLA in healthy donors. The study ran its PCR with 60 Vbeta and 13 Jbeta primers. Sequencing was performed with immunoSEQ multiplex PCR; in TCRdb, only in-frame clones are kept and a portion is missing. The sample yields fewer than 130,000 clones, approximately 86% seen once. The sample comprised PBMCs. The source is a man in his forties or fifties in good health and CMV-seronegative.

The chain has TRBV2 and TRBJ2-5, with a possible D match to TRBD2 (6 bases). Deletions cut 5 bases from V and 1 base from J, with 14 bases between. CDR1 and CDR2 from the germline V gene are SNHLY and FYNNEI. The CDR3 runs 15 residues. The CDR3 DNA reads TGTGCCAGCAGTCTTAGCGGAAACCTCCAAGAGACCCAGTACTTC. It yields the protein CASSLSGNLQETQYF.

The chain couples TRBV10-3 to TRBJ1-5; D uncertain. V shed 0 bases and J shed 4 bases, with 4 bases lying between them. Looked up from germline, CDR1 is ENHRY and CDR2 is SYGVKD. The length of the CDR3 is 13 residues. The CDR3 coding sequence is TGTGCCATCAGTGAGTCTCAAAATCAGCCCCAGCATTTT. Protein: CAISESQNQPQHF.

The chain couples TRBV6-5 to TRBJ2-1; 12 positions agree with TRBD1. The CDR3 length is 14 residues. The ends lost 5 bases at V and 8 bases at J; junction bases unmatched: 4. The germline V gene has CDR1 MNHEY and CDR2 SVGAGI. CDR3 sequence reads: CASSRGQGAYEQFF. CDR3 sequence (DNA): TGTGCCAGCAGTCGGGGACAGGGGGCCTATGAGCAGTTCTTC.

This sequence joins TRBV10-2 and TRBJ1-1, with unresolved D. This CDR3 has 11 residues. Trimming stripped 10 bases from V and 10 bases from J, with 16 bases between. The germline V gene has CDR1 WSHSY and CDR2 SAAADI. CDR3 region: CATQEGLVAFF. The DNA for the CDR3 is TGCGCCACCCAGGAGGGTCTCGTAGCTTTCTTT.

This sequence joins TRBV11-2 and TRBJ2-1; the match to TRBD1 covers 7 bases. V lost 0 bases and J lost 7; bases outside the gene matches: 9. This CDR3 comprises 16 residues. The germline V gene encodes CDR1 SGHAT and CDR2 FQNNGV. The DNA for the CDR3 is TGTGCCAGCAGCTTAGATAGGGCAGGGGGTAGGAATGAGCAGTTCTTC. This encodes CASSLDRAGGRNEQFF.

CDR3 protein: CAWSVGTRMETQYF. As DNA, the CDR3 is TGTGCCTGGAGTGTTGGTACTCGAATGGAGACCCAGTACTTC. The chain combines TRBV30 with TRBJ2-5; the D is unclear. Germline CDR1 and CDR2: GTSNPN and SVGIG (reference sequence). This CDR3 spans 14 amino acids. With 0 bases removed from V and 5 bases from J, the gap between germline ends came to 13 bases.

The V gene is TRBV5-1, the J gene TRBJ2-1; D not resolved. The CDR3 runs 14 residues. CDR1 and CDR2 from the germline V gene are SGHRS and YFSETQ. V was clipped by 3 bases and J by 5 bases, with 12 bases between them. The CDR3: CASSYYDRDNEQFF. In DNA, the CDR3 is TGCGCCAGCAGCTACTATGACCGAGACAATGAGCAGTTCTTC.

The rearrangement uses TRBV10-3 and TRBJ1-5; 7 nucleotides line up with TRBD1. This CDR3 has 13 amino acids. Unmatched junction bases numbered 6, after V lost 6 bases and J lost 7 bases. Germline CDR1 reads ENHRY; CDR2 reads SYGVKD. The CDR3 sequence: CAISGDSKQPQHF. CDR3 sequence (DNA): TGTGCCATCAGCGGGGACAGTAAACAGCCCCAGCATTTT.

With regard to this clone: The sample has other DNA sequences that encode this CDR3 too. V gene TRBV7-9 combines with J gene TRBJ2-1, with TRBD2 identical over 7 bases. The J segment lost 8 bases and the V segment lost 3 bases, leaving 1 base of the junction unmatched. The CDR3 extends over 12 amino acids. Germline assignment: CDR1 SEHNR and CDR2 FQNEAQ (reference sequence). The CDR3 protein is CASSFRGDEQFF. CDR3 coding DNA: TGTGCCAGCAGCTTCCGGGGGGATGAGCAGTTCTTC.

This clone was seen once. The chain has TRBV12-5 and TRBJ2-2; a weak D match, TRBD2 (6 bases). V was pared by 7 bases and J by 1 base, with 16 bases between. The germline gives CDR1 LGHNT, CDR2 FRNRAP. CDR3 length: 16 residues. CDR3 loop: CASALQRGLNTGELFF. CDR3 DNA sequence: TGTGCTAGTGCACTCCAACGGGGGTTGAACACCGGGGAGCTGTTTTTT.

The gene calls are TRBV5-1 and TRBJ2-6, with 7 bases fitting TRBD2. V was pared by 0 bases and J by 1 base, with 7 bases of the junction left unmatched. CDR1 is SGHRS, CDR2 YFSETQ, per germline. The CDR3 covers 18 residues. CDR3 residues: CASSLAGGVSSGANVLTF. The CDR3 DNA follows: TGCGCCAGCAGCTTGGCGGGGGGAGTAAGTTCTGGGGCCAACGTCCTGACTTTC.

The chain recombines TRBV9 with TRBJ2-2; 8 bases are shared with TRBD2. The germline V gene encodes CDR1 SGDLS and CDR2 YYNGEE. Trimming took 0 bases from V and 2 from J; bases not matched to a gene: 3. This CDR3 has 16 residues. CDR3 in amino acids: CASSVVAGYNTGELFF. DNA for the CDR3: TGTGCCAGCAGCGTAGTAGCGGGGTATAACACCGGGGAGCTGTTTTTT.

This clone has more than one count but fewer than ten. V usage is TRBV4-2 and J usage is TRBJ1-5; the D gene is possibly TRBD1 (5 bases). CDR1 is LGHNA, CDR2 YNFKEQ, per germline. Trimming removed 1 base from V and 6 bases from J, with 10 bases in between. The CDR3 is 14 amino acids. The CDR3 bases are TGTGCCAGCAGCCAAGCGGGGGAGAGTCAGCCCCAGCATTTT. Translated, it gives CASSQAGESQPQHF.

The chain recombines TRBV30 with TRBJ1-1; tentative D call: TRBD1 (5 bases). The CDR3 is 13 amino acids. From germline, CDR1 is GTSNPN and CDR2 SVGIG (reference sequence). The germline V and J ends were trimmed by 1 base and 0 bases, with 6 bases remaining between them. The CDR3 coding sequence is TGTGCCTGGAGTGGACAGTTGAACACTGAAGCTTTCTTT. Encoded protein: CAWSGQLNTEAFF.

V and J are TRBV4-2 and TRBJ1-4; 7 nucleotides match TRBD1. The germline V gene has CDR1 LGHNA and CDR2 YNFKEQ. V lost 0 bases to trimming and J lost 4 bases; unmatched junction nucleotides: 8. The CDR3 has 17 residues. CDR3 region: CASSQDFGTDDNEKLFF. CDR3 DNA sequence: TGTGCCAGCAGCCAAGACTTCGGGACAGACGATAATGAAAAACTGTTTTTT.

The chain couples TRBV6-6 to TRBJ1-1, with 10 bases fitting TRBD1. After removal of 2 bases from V and 8 bases from J, the junction contained 5 bases not matched to a gene. The CDR3 spans 14 residues. Per the germline V gene, CDR1 is MNHNY and CDR2 is SVGAGI (reference sequence). The CDR3 loop is CASSYPGQGREAFF. In DNA form, the CDR3 reads TGTGCCAGCAGTTACCCGGGACAGGGGAGGGAAGCTTTCTTT.

The V call is TRBV5-1, the J call TRBJ1-6; 9 nucleotides match TRBD1. This CDR3 is 16 amino acids long. The J segment lost 6 bases and the V segment lost 1 base, leaving 5 bases of the junction unmatched. Germline lookup yields CDR1 SGHRS and CDR2 YFSETQ. The CDR3 region has the DNA TGCGCCAGCAGCTTGAAGTCGGGACAGGGTAATTCACCCCTCCACTTT. It translates to CASSLKSGQGNSPLHF.

The chain couples TRBV29-1 to TRBJ2-7; 10 bases map to TRBD1. The CDR3 runs 14 residues. The ends lost 4 bases at V and 5 bases at J; junction bases unmatched: 8. CDR1 and CDR2 from the germline V gene are SQVTM and ANQGSEA. The CDR3 loop is CSVVLGTGVNEQYF. The CDR3, as DNA: TGCAGCGTTGTATTGGGGACAGGGGTCAACGAGCAGTACTTC.

The chain couples TRBV19 to TRBJ1-4, with 7 bases that match TRBD1. Looked up from germline, CDR1 is LNHDA and CDR2 is SQIVND (reference sequence). The CDR3 is 11 residues long. V gave up 8 bases and J gave up 10 bases; unmatched junction bases: 4. The CDR3 DNA follows: TGTGCCAGTGACAGGGATGGAAAACTGTTTTTT. Translating gives CASDRDGKLFF.

The V call is TRBV18, the J call TRBJ1-3; 8 bases are shared with TRBD1. This CDR3 contains 20 residues. Trimming took 1 base from V and 3 from J; bases not matched to a gene: 17. Germline CDR1 KGHSH, CDR2 LQKENI. The CDR3 here is CASSPRRLSDRGGFGNTIYF. The CDR3 DNA reads TGTGCCAGCTCACCACGACGGTTATCAGACAGGGGAGGCTTTGGAAACACCATATATTTT.

V gene TRBV10-3 combines with J gene TRBJ2-1, with D possibly being TRBD1 (6 bases). Germline V gene data show CDR1 as ENHRY and CDR2 as SYGVKD. The CDR3 is 16 residues long. With 0 bases removed from V and 7 bases from J, the gap between germline ends came to 16 bases. This CDR3 is CAISESRGQGANEQFF. The CDR3 DNA follows: TGTGCCATCAGTGAGTCAAGGGGACAAGGGGCAAATGAGCAGTTCTTC.

The rearrangement joins TRBV27 to TRBJ2-2; D may be TRBD2 (6 bases). The CDR3 spans 13 residues. Per germline, CDR1 MNHEY and CDR2 SMNVEV (reference sequence). Trimming removed 8 bases from V and 2 bases from J, with 9 bases in between. This CDR3 reads CASVSGNTGELFF. CDR3 DNA sequence: TGTGCCAGCGTTAGCGGAAACACCGGGGAGCTGTTTTTT.

This clone came up once. The CDR3, as DNA: TGTGCCAGCAGCTTAGCTAGGATGTTGATGGGAGAGTGGGATGAGCAGTTCTTC. Protein: CASSLARMLMGEWDEQFF. The rearrangement joins TRBV7-9 to TRBJ2-1; the D gene is possibly TRBD2 (5 bases). The V end lost 0 bases, the J end lost 8 bases, and 23 bases lay between the germline ends. CDR3 size: 18 residues. Germline-derived CDR1 and CDR2 are SEHNR and FQNEAQ (reference sequence).

This chain links TRBV29-1 with TRBJ2-3; D possibly corresponds to TRBD1 (5 bases). The CDR3 is 12 residues long. The V end was cut by 6 bases, the J end by 3 bases, with 10 bases between. Looked up from germline, CDR1 is SQVTM and CDR2 is ANQGSEA. This CDR3 is CSVTTATDTQYF. The CDR3 coding sequence is TGCAGCGTGACGACAGCAACAGATACGCAGTATTTT.

This rearrangement joins TRBV28 to TRBJ1-4; possible D gene TRBD1, 5 bases. CDR1 and CDR2 (germline): MDHEN, SYDVKM. The CDR3 is 14 amino acids. V lost 2 bases to trimming and J lost 8 bases, with 12 bases between them. The CDR3 loop is CASSLGGGREKLFF. The DNA of the CDR3 is TGTGCCAGCAGTTTAGGGGGAGGGAGGGAAAAACTGTTTTTT.

This clone was picked up a small number of times. V is TRBV5-1 and J is TRBJ2-2; the D gene is possibly TRBD2 (6 bases). CDR3 length: 16 residues. The ends were cut back, 2 bases at V and 4 bases at J, with 15 bases in the middle. Germline V lookup: CDR1 SGHRS, CDR2 YFSETQ. CDR3 DNA sequence: TGCGCCAGCAGCTTTCGGATCGGAGGGATCACCGGGGAGCTGTTTTTT. Its protein product is CASSFRIGGITGELFF.

This chain uses TRBV7-9 with TRBJ2-3; perhaps TRBD2 as D (6 bases). V was cut by 5 bases and J by 4 bases, with 13 bases left in between. Germline CDR1 and CDR2: SEHNR and FQNEAQ (reference sequence). The length of the CDR3 is 14 residues. The CDR3 bases are TGTGCCAGCAGCGGGACTCCCTGGGCAGATACGCAGTATTTT. Residues: CASSGTPWADTQYF.

V and J are TRBV6-7 and TRBJ1-5; weak D call: TRBD1 (5 bases). TRBV6-7 is sorted into the ORF group, with uncertain function. Deletions cut 2 bases from V and 5 bases from J, with 13 bases between. CDR3 length equals 15 residues. This CDR3 is CASSYLQQVHQPQHF. As DNA, the CDR3 is TGTGCCAGCAGTTACCTCCAACAGGTACATCAGCCCCAGCATTTT.

The CDR3 DNA reads as TGTGCCAGCAGCAAAGTGGATGGCCGGGGCTCTGGGGCCAACGTCCTGACTTTC. Amino acids: CASSKVDGRGSGANVLTF. The chain combines TRBV21-1 with TRBJ2-6; TRBD2 is the table's D call, not checked against the DNA. TRBV21-1 is termed a pseudogene. CDR3 length: 18 residues.

The rearrangement links TRBV11-3 to TRBJ2-5, with 7 nucleotides matching TRBD1. Germline lookup yields CDR1 SGHNT and CDR2 YENEEA. The CDR3 has 15 residues. Trimming at V came to 5 bases and at J to 4 bases, leaving 10 bases not matched to a gene. Written as DNA, the CDR3 is TGTGCCAGCAGCCCAGATAGCCGACAGGGAGAGACCCAGTACTTC. This codes for CASSPDSRQGETQYF.